This is a list of T cell receptor beta chains from one sample in a study of post-analysis software for immune sequencing data. One entry per CDR3 protein, called by TCRdb with MiXCR from the PCR reads. The sample shows 650,000 to 900,000 distinct CDR3 sequences, more than 45% of them seen only once. Sequenced input: blood. Source of these receptors: a girl aged 5 to 17 with multiple sclerosis. Each CDR3 is given with its conserved first and last residue. D genes are given only for firm matches. Not every row has a clone size; where given, it reads once, few, many or a size class.

few | TRBJ2-7 | NA | TRBV30 | TGTGCCTGGAGTGCGGGGGACTACGAGCAGTACTTC | CAWSAGDYEQYF
few | TRBJ1-5 | NA | TRBV7-9 | TGTGCCAGCAGCTTAGCGCCCCATCAGCCCCAGCATTTT | CASSLAPHQPQHF
NA | TRBJ1-2 | NA | TRBV12-3/TRBV12-4 | TGTGCCAGCAGTTGGGGGGCCGAGGGCTATGGCTACACCTTC | CASSWGAEGYGYTF
NA | TRBJ2-3 | NA | TRBV6-1 | TGTGCCAGCAGTGAGGGGGTGGATACGCAGTATTTT | CASSEGVDTQYF
NA | TRBJ2-1 | TRBD1 | TRBV20-1 | TGCAGTGCCCCCAGGGGGCTAGCGAACGACAATGAGCAGTTCTTC | CSAPRGLANDNEQFF
few | TRBJ2-1 | TRBD2 | TRBV19 | TGTGCCAGTAGTCCCCCCAGCGGGAGGTCACTTTACAATGAGCAGTTCTTC | CASSPPSGRSLYNEQFF
few | TRBJ2-1 | TRBD1 | TRBV20-1 | TGCAGTGCTAGAGATTCCCCAGGGGGCTCCAACAATGAGCAGTTCTTC | CSARDSPGGSNNEQFF
few | TRBJ2-3 | NA | TRBV20-1 | TGCAGTGCTAGAGACCCGACAGGGAGGGGCACAGATACGCAGTATTTT | CSARDPTGRGTDTQYF
NA | TRBJ2-1 | TRBD2 | TRBV9 | TGTGCCAGCAGCGTAGGACTAGCGGGAGATGTTGAGCAGTTCTTC | CASSVGLAGDVEQFF
NA | TRBJ2-1 | TRBD2 | TRBV28 | TGTGCCAGCAGTTTATCAGGCGCCCCTAGCGGGAGGGCCAATGAGCAGTTCTTC | CASSLSGAPSGRANEQFF
NA | TRBJ1-4 | NA | TRBV12-3/TRBV12-4 | TGTGCCAGCAGCCCGGCCCTCTACCCCGGCGAAAAACTGTTTTTT | CASSPALYPGEKLFF
NA | TRBJ2-7 | NA | TRBV11-1 | TGTGCCAGCAGCTCTCCGGGACTCCAAAACGAGCAGTACTTC | CASSSPGLQNEQYF
few | TRBJ2-1 | NA | TRBV7-2 | TGTGCCAGCAGCTTAGGCCGGTCGCTCCATGAGCAGTTCTTC | CASSLGRSLHEQFF
NA | TRBJ1-1 | TRBD1 | TRBV30 | TGTGCCTTGCAGGGGGGCCCTTTAGCTTTCTTT | CALQGGPLAFF
NA | TRBJ1-6 | NA | TRBV3-1 | TGTGCCAGCAGCCAAGAACCTGAAGACAGCCGACTCCACTTT | CASSQEPEDSRLHF
NA | TRBJ2-3 | NA | TRBV12-3/TRBV12-4 | TGTGCCAGCCATTTTCGGGGAGAAAGGACAGATACGCAGTATTTT | CASHFRGERTDTQYF
few | TRBJ2-6 | NA | TRBV29-1 | TGCAGCGTTGAAGTTCCATTTTACTCTGGGGCCAACGTCCTGACTTTC | CSVEVPFYSGANVLTF
few | TRBJ2-1 | NA | TRBV7-2 | TGTGCCAGCAGCTTCTCGCGGGGATACAATGAGCAGTTCTTC | CASSFSRGYNEQFF
few | TRBJ2-5 | NA | TRBV20-1 | TGCAGTGCGACGGTAGGAGAGACCCAGTACTTC | CSATVGETQYF